A selection of T cell receptor beta chains follows, all from one sample in a study of beta chain features in type 1 diabetes. Here immunoSEQ multiplex PCR was the method, and the copy in TCRdb shows in-frame clones only, minus some. The sample has 450,000 to 600,000 clones, approximately 30% seen once; the top ten hold around 0.065%. The sequencing sample was made of naive CD4+ T cells from blood. Receptors were obtained from a young man in good health. Each CDR3 is given with its conserved first and last residue. The D gene is left open where the match is weak. Some rows mark clone size as missing; the rest say once, few, many or name a class of expanded clone.

j_call: TRBJ2-7; clone_size: .; d_call: .; v_call: TRBV7-2; cdr3_aa: CASSLGFRDEQYF; cdr3_nt: TGTGCCAGCAGCTTAGGCTTTAGGGATGAGCAGTACTTC
j_call: TRBJ2-7; clone_size: .; d_call: TRBD2; v_call: TRBV10-3; cdr3_aa: CAISERFAGGTHEQYF; cdr3_nt: TGTGCCATCAGTGAGAGGTTCGCGGGAGGGACCCACGAGCAGTACTTC
j_call: TRBJ2-5; clone_size: .; d_call: .; v_call: TRBV9; cdr3_aa: CASSYRTSYQETQYF; cdr3_nt: TGTGCCAGCAGCTATCGGACATCGTACCAAGAGACCCAGTACTTC
j_call: TRBJ2-3; clone_size: few; d_call: TRBD1; v_call: TRBV7-9; cdr3_aa: CASSSPRDRGFSDTQYF; cdr3_nt: TGTGCCAGCAGCTCCCCGCGGGACAGGGGGTTTTCAGATACGCAGTATTTT
j_call: TRBJ2-3; clone_size: few; d_call: .; v_call: TRBV5-1; cdr3_aa: CASRSGGDTQYF; cdr3_nt: TGCGCCAGCAGGTCGGGGGGCGATACGCAGTATTTT
j_call: TRBJ2-3; clone_size: .; d_call: TRBD2; v_call: TRBV5-4; cdr3_aa: CASSLVTSGTDTQYF; cdr3_nt: TGTGCCAGCAGCTTGGTGACTAGCGGAACAGATACGCAGTATTTT
j_call: TRBJ2-3; clone_size: .; d_call: .; v_call: TRBV30; cdr3_aa: CAWRGVTWSTQYF; cdr3_nt: TGTGCCTGGAGGGGGGTAACCTGGTCTACGCAGTATTTT
j_call: TRBJ2-1; clone_size: few; d_call: TRBD1; v_call: TRBV29-1; cdr3_aa: CSVGTGGNEQFF; cdr3_nt: TGCAGCGTCGGGACAGGGGGCAATGAGCAGTTCTTC
j_call: TRBJ1-4; clone_size: few; d_call: .; v_call: TRBV30; cdr3_aa: CAWSIQANEKLFF; cdr3_nt: TGTGCCTGGAGTATCCAGGCGAATGAAAAACTGTTTTTT
j_call: TRBJ2-1; clone_size: few; d_call: TRBD2; v_call: TRBV7-2; cdr3_aa: CASRAAGVGNEQFF; cdr3_nt: TGTGCCAGCAGGGCTGCGGGAGTGGGGAATGAGCAGTTCTTC
j_call: TRBJ2-5; clone_size: .; d_call: .; v_call: TRBV30; cdr3_aa: CAWGHHQETQYF; cdr3_nt: TGTGCCTGGGGACATCACCAAGAGACCCAGTACTTC
j_call: TRBJ2-5; clone_size: few; d_call: .; v_call: TRBV2; cdr3_aa: CASTRGLETQYF; cdr3_nt: TGTGCCAGCACCCGGGGACTGGAGACCCAGTACTTC
j_call: TRBJ2-1; clone_size: .; d_call: .; v_call: TRBV11-2; cdr3_aa: CASSPRRLASINEQFF; cdr3_nt: TGTGCCAGCAGCCCAAGGAGGCTAGCTTCGATCAATGAGCAGTTCTTC
j_call: TRBJ1-4; clone_size: .; d_call: TRBD1; v_call: TRBV25-1; cdr3_aa: CASSEGQGRDEKLFF; cdr3_nt: TGTGCCAGCAGTGAGGGACAGGGGCGGGATGAAAAACTGTTTTTT
j_call: TRBJ1-2; clone_size: .; d_call: .; v_call: TRBV5-8; cdr3_aa: CASSLVYNYGYTF; cdr3_nt: TGTGCCAGCAGCTTGGTGTATAACTATGGCTACACCTTC
j_call: TRBJ2-7; clone_size: once; d_call: TRBD1; v_call: TRBV9; cdr3_aa: CASSVDGAGGEQYF; cdr3_nt: TGTGCCAGCAGCGTAGATGGGGCAGGGGGCGAGCAGTACTTC
j_call: TRBJ2-5; clone_size: few; d_call: .; v_call: TRBV7-2; cdr3_aa: CASNPSATHGGTQYF; cdr3_nt: TGTGCCAGCAACCCCTCCGCCACCCATGGAGGGACCCAGTACTTC
j_call: TRBJ2-1; clone_size: few; d_call: .; v_call: TRBV29-1; cdr3_aa: CSVRGAYNEQFF; cdr3_nt: TGCAGCGTCAGGGGCGCCTACAATGAGCAGTTCTTC
j_call: TRBJ1-2; clone_size: once; d_call: .; v_call: TRBV6-1; cdr3_aa: CASSESASPIGYTF; cdr3_nt: TGTGCCAGCAGTGAAAGCGCCAGCCCTATCGGCTACACCTTC
j_call: TRBJ1-1; clone_size: .; d_call: .; v_call: TRBV30; cdr3_aa: CAWSAPGPKAFF; cdr3_nt: TGTGCCTGGTCTGCACCGGGACCGAAAGCTTTCTTT
j_call: TRBJ2-4; clone_size: .; d_call: TRBD1; v_call: TRBV11-2; cdr3_aa: CASSSQQGFIQYF; cdr3_nt: TGTGCCAGCAGCTCGCAACAGGGGTTCATTCAGTACTTC
j_call: TRBJ2-2; clone_size: .; d_call: TRBD2; v_call: TRBV5-6; cdr3_aa: CASSILAGGPFAGELFF; cdr3_nt: TGTGCCAGCAGCATTCTAGCGGGAGGGCCGTTCGCCGGGGAGCTGTTTTTT
j_call: TRBJ2-3; clone_size: few; d_call: TRBD1; v_call: TRBV9; cdr3_aa: CASSVPGQHTDTQYF; cdr3_nt: TGTGCCAGCAGCGTGCCGGGACAGCACACAGATACGCAGTATTTT
j_call: TRBJ1-4; clone_size: .; d_call: .; v_call: TRBV25-1; cdr3_aa: CASSEYRFATNEKLFF; cdr3_nt: TGTGCCAGCAGTGAATACAGGTTCGCAACTAATGAAAAACTGTTTTTT
j_call: TRBJ1-4; clone_size: .; d_call: TRBD1; v_call: TRBV28; cdr3_aa: CASSPGGNEKLFF; cdr3_nt: TGTGCCAGCTCGCCAGGGGGAAATGAAAAACTGTTTTTT
j_call: TRBJ2-1; clone_size: .; d_call: TRBD2; v_call: TRBV29-1; cdr3_aa: CSVKTTLTSGLAYNEQFF; cdr3_nt: TGCAGCGTCAAAACAACCCTTACCTCGGGACTAGCTTACAATGAGCAGTTCTTC
j_call: TRBJ2-7; clone_size: few; d_call: TRBD2; v_call: TRBV29-1; cdr3_aa: CSVEFGTSGSYEQYF; cdr3_nt: TGCAGCGTTGAATTCGGGACTAGCGGTTCCTACGAGCAGTACTTC
j_call: TRBJ2-1; clone_size: few; d_call: .; v_call: TRBV30; cdr3_aa: CAWNLGYNEQFF; cdr3_nt: TGTGCCTGGAACCTAGGCTACAATGAGCAGTTCTTC
j_call: TRBJ2-7; clone_size: .; d_call: .; v_call: TRBV5-4; cdr3_aa: CASSLSPLVGGEQYF; cdr3_nt: TGTGCCAGCAGCTTGAGTCCACTTGTGGGTGGCGAGCAGTACTTC
j_call: TRBJ2-7; clone_size: few; d_call: .; v_call: TRBV30; cdr3_aa: CAWSANSGFEQYF; cdr3_nt: TGTGCCTGGAGTGCCAACTCGGGATTCGAGCAGTACTTC
j_call: TRBJ2-5; clone_size: .; d_call: .; v_call: TRBV2; cdr3_aa: CASSRGGQETQYF; cdr3_nt: TGTGCCAGCTCCAGGGGAGGGCAAGAGACCCAGTACTTC
j_call: TRBJ2-7; clone_size: .; d_call: TRBD1; v_call: TRBV6-5; cdr3_aa: CASSYVRTGTYEQYF; cdr3_nt: TGTGCCAGCAGTTACGTTCGGACAGGGACCTACGAGCAGTACTTC
j_call: TRBJ2-3; clone_size: few; d_call: TRBD1; v_call: TRBV30; cdr3_aa: CAWSTTGGPNTQYF; cdr3_nt: TGTGCCTGGAGTACTACAGGGGGCCCAAATACGCAGTATTTT
j_call: TRBJ2-5; clone_size: .; d_call: .; v_call: TRBV27; cdr3_aa: CASRGTGRGETQYF; cdr3_nt: TGTGCCAGCAGGGGAACTGGCCGGGGAGAGACCCAGTACTTC
j_call: TRBJ1-1; clone_size: few; d_call: .; v_call: TRBV29-1; cdr3_aa: CSVKGGYVEAFF; cdr3_nt: TGCAGCGTGAAGGGGGGTTATGTTGAAGCTTTCTTT
j_call: TRBJ2-1; clone_size: few; d_call: .; v_call: TRBV29-1; cdr3_aa: CSATTGGLNNEQFF; cdr3_nt: TGCAGCGCCACGACGGGCGGCTTAAACAATGAGCAGTTCTTC
j_call: TRBJ2-4; clone_size: .; d_call: .; v_call: TRBV2; cdr3_aa: CASRAGQDKNIQYF; cdr3_nt: TGTGCCAGCAGAGCGGGACAGGACAAAAACATTCAGTACTTC
j_call: TRBJ2-2; clone_size: .; d_call: .; v_call: TRBV9; cdr3_aa: CASSVVDTGELFF; cdr3_nt: TGTGCCAGCAGCGTAGTTGACACCGGGGAGCTGTTTTTT
j_call: TRBJ1-1; clone_size: .; d_call: .; v_call: TRBV25-1; cdr3_aa: CASSEFGVMNTEAFF; cdr3_nt: TGTGCCAGCAGTGAATTCGGCGTAATGAACACTGAAGCTTTCTTT
j_call: TRBJ2-1; clone_size: .; d_call: .; v_call: TRBV30; cdr3_aa: CAWSRGSGANEQFF; cdr3_nt: TGTGCCTGGAGCAGAGGTAGCGGAGCCAATGAGCAGTTCTTC
j_call: TRBJ2-4; clone_size: .; d_call: .; v_call: TRBV18; cdr3_aa: CASSPYTIAKNIQYF; cdr3_nt: TGTGCCAGCTCACCATACACAATAGCCAAAAACATTCAGTACTTC
j_call: TRBJ1-2; clone_size: .; d_call: TRBD1; v_call: TRBV29-1; cdr3_aa: CSAGQGGGYGYTF; cdr3_nt: TGCAGCGCAGGACAAGGGGGCGGTTATGGCTACACCTTC
j_call: TRBJ2-7; clone_size: few; d_call: TRBD1; v_call: TRBV7-9; cdr3_aa: CASSFGTGIYEQYF; cdr3_nt: TGTGCCAGCAGCTTCGGGACAGGGATTTACGAGCAGTACTTC
j_call: TRBJ1-1; clone_size: .; d_call: TRBD1; v_call: TRBV30; cdr3_aa: CAWNRDSANTEAFF; cdr3_nt: TGTGCCTGGAACCGGGACAGCGCGAACACTGAAGCTTTCTTT
j_call: TRBJ2-2; clone_size: .; d_call: .; v_call: TRBV7-2; cdr3_aa: CASSSFANTGELFF; cdr3_nt: TGTGCCAGCAGCTCCTTCGCGAACACCGGGGAGCTGTTTTTT
j_call: TRBJ2-7; clone_size: few; d_call: TRBD2; v_call: TRBV6-5; cdr3_aa: CASSYQEAGAGEQYF; cdr3_nt: TGTGCCAGCAGTTACCAGGAAGCGGGAGCCGGCGAGCAGTACTTC
j_call: TRBJ2-7; clone_size: few; d_call: .; v_call: TRBV30; cdr3_aa: CAWSVSGYEQYF; cdr3_nt: TGTGCCTGGAGTGTTTCAGGGTACGAGCAGTACTTC
j_call: TRBJ1-6; clone_size: .; d_call: .; v_call: TRBV7-9; cdr3_aa: CASSLSDRQSPLHF; cdr3_nt: TGTGCCAGCAGCTTATCCGACAGACAGTCACCCCTCCACTTT
j_call: TRBJ2-1; clone_size: .; d_call: .; v_call: TRBV6-5; cdr3_aa: CASSRTDEQFF; cdr3_nt: TGTGCCAGCAGTCGGACTGATGAGCAGTTCTTC
j_call: TRBJ2-7; clone_size: few; d_call: .; v_call: TRBV30; cdr3_aa: CASWNGNSYEQYF; cdr3_nt: TGTGCCTCTTGGAACGGGAACTCCTACGAGCAGTACTTC
j_call: TRBJ2-7; clone_size: .; d_call: TRBD2; v_call: TRBV9; cdr3_aa: CASSVAGTSGSATYEQYF; cdr3_nt: TGTGCCAGCAGCGTAGCCGGGACTAGCGGGAGTGCTACCTACGAGCAGTACTTC
j_call: TRBJ2-1; clone_size: few; d_call: .; v_call: TRBV5-1; cdr3_aa: CASGYREIPYNEQFF; cdr3_nt: TGCGCCAGCGGATACCGTGAGATCCCTTACAATGAGCAGTTCTTC
j_call: TRBJ2-3; clone_size: few; d_call: .; v_call: TRBV25-1; cdr3_aa: CASSDRSLLTSTDTQYF; cdr3_nt: TGTGCCAGCAGTGATCGATCATTACTCACTAGCACAGATACGCAGTATTTT
j_call: TRBJ1-5; clone_size: few; d_call: TRBD1; v_call: TRBV2; cdr3_aa: CASSADGQEGQPQHF; cdr3_nt: TGTGCCAGCAGTGCTGATGGACAGGAAGGTCAGCCCCAGCATTTT
j_call: TRBJ2-3; clone_size: few; d_call: TRBD1; v_call: TRBV7-2; cdr3_aa: CASSLEGAADTQYF; cdr3_nt: TGTGCCAGCAGCTTAGAGGGGGCTGCAGATACGCAGTATTTT
j_call: TRBJ1-5; clone_size: few; d_call: .; v_call: TRBV18; cdr3_aa: CASSPAGSNQPQHF; cdr3_nt: TGTGCCAGCTCACCAGCGGGTAGCAATCAGCCCCAGCATTTT
j_call: TRBJ2-2; clone_size: few; d_call: .; v_call: TRBV19; cdr3_aa: CASSIVSGNTGELFF; cdr3_nt: TGTGCCAGTAGTATAGTGAGCGGAAACACCGGGGAGCTGTTTTTT
j_call: TRBJ1-2; clone_size: few; d_call: .; v_call: TRBV5-4; cdr3_aa: CASSLRGPTYGYTF; cdr3_nt: TGTGCCAGCAGCCTGCGGGGGCCAACATATGGCTACACCTTC
j_call: TRBJ2-3; clone_size: few; d_call: .; v_call: TRBV7-9; cdr3_aa: CASSTGISSTDTQYF; cdr3_nt: TGTGCCAGCAGCACTGGTATTTCTAGCACAGATACGCAGTATTTT
j_call: TRBJ1-3; clone_size: .; d_call: .; v_call: TRBV9; cdr3_aa: CASSSQGAGSGNTIYF; cdr3_nt: TGTGCCAGCAGCTCACAGGGAGCAGGGTCTGGAAACACCATATATTTT